This T cell receptor (beta chain) was sequenced for a study of OX40 agonist ivuxolimab in advanced cancers. At the level of the study: The patients got ivuxolimab, which is an agonistic anti-OX40 (CD134) antibody. A male proportion of over 70% was recorded, with mean age approximately 57 years and range roughly 20 to 90.

Using immunoSEQ multiplex PCR, the repertoire was profiled, and TCRdb retains in-frame clones only, with some absent. The data hold 95,000 to 150,000 clones, with approximately 92% observed a single time. This clonotype originated in an adult with an advanced solid tumor such as melanoma, head and neck, liver or kidney cancer. This specimen consisted of CD4+ or CD8+ T cells sorted from blood, obtained in a trial of the OX40 agonist ivuxolimab.

CDR3 amino acids: CASNFGSTGELFF. The CDR3 DNA follows: TGTGCCAGCAATTTTGGGTCCACCGGGGAGCTGTTTTTT. The chain recombines TRBV9 with TRBJ2-2; no clear D. V dropped 6 bases and J dropped 4 bases, with 10 bases sitting between them. This CDR3 has 13 amino acids. Germline loops: CDR1 SGDLS, CDR2 YYNGEE. Supplemented by reference TRBV9 and TRBJ2-2, the full variable domain reads DSGVTQTPKHLITATGQRVTLRCSPRSGDLSVYWYQQSLDQGLQFLIQYYNGEERAKGNILERFSAQQFPDLHSELNLSSLELGDSALYFCASNFGSTGELFFGEGSRLTVL.